This TCR beta chain was found in a study of beta chain features in type 1 diabetes. TCRB transcripts that were expressed got sequenced, as all of the isolated RNA had been reverse transcribed. This table comes from immunoSEQ multiplex PCR, and its TCRdb copy is limited to in-frame clones, with some not included. Of about 140,000 clones in the sample, less than 9% are singletons; the top ten hold 1.1% to 1.5%. The sample taken for sequencing was central memory CD4+ T cells from blood. This clonotype was obtained from a woman in her thirties in good health.

The CDR3 sequence: CASSLKSGPYEQYF. In DNA, the CDR3 is TGTGCCAGCAGCTTAAAAAGCGGACCCTACGAGCAGTACTTC. The V gene is TRBV7-3, the J gene TRBJ2-7, with D maybe TRBD2 (5 bases). With 1 base removed from V and 2 bases from J, the gap between germline ends came to 9 bases. Germline loops: CDR1 SGHTA, CDR2 FQGTGA. This CDR3 has 14 residues.